In this sample, the clone carrying this T cell receptor (beta chain) turned up many times. Antigen specificity is unknown. The entry originates in a study of T cell repertoires in cytomegalovirus infection. Study information: Through public TCR beta signatures, both CMV infection and matching HLA type were indicated.

MiXCR, run by TCRdb on the reads, gives a single entry per CDR3 protein. The sample shows approximately 250,000 distinct CDR3 sequences, less than 9.5% of them seen only once. Study observations and caveats: HLA-C-restricted CMV clonotypes gave the most frequent clonotype in two of eight donors.

The length of the CDR3 is 18 residues. Germline V CDR1 and CDR2: SGHTA, FQGNSA. J gave up 4 bases and V 2 bases, and 15 bases lay outside the gene matches. Sequencing used PBMCs. The V and J genes are TRBV7-2 and TRBJ2-5; TRBD1 matches at 8 bases. This receptor was identified in a human donor in good health (CMV status not recorded). Some clones in this sample may be carry-over from other donors' samples. CDR3 protein: CASSLKGEGQGARETQYF. CDR3 DNA: TGTGCCAGCAGCTTAAAAGGAGAAGGTCAGGGGGCGCGAGAGACCCAGTACTTC.